This TCR beta chain derives from a study of tumor-infiltrating lymphocytes in primary liver carcinoma. Study as a whole: Tumors were staged T1-T3 N0M0 and measured about 4.2 to 10 cm across. Study conclusions and caveats: Only about 7.5-25% of top clones spanned all five tumor regions. Pairs of tumor regions overlapped more than tumor-adjacent and tumor-blood pairs did.

The investigators made TCR beta cDNA from about 510 ng total RNA, using a constant-region primer. Nested multiplex PCR, run for three rounds with slightly modified ARM-PCR, yielded TCR beta libraries. TCRdb processed the multiplex PCR reads anew with MiXCR; each CDR3 protein has one entry. This sample carries 40,000 to 60,000 distinct CDR3 sequences, about three quarters of them seen once, and the ten largest clones take approximately 31%. Joint extraction of RNA and DNA used roughly 20-32 mg of bulk tissue that was unsorted. The patients carried chronic HBV infection and had received no treatment. With regard to this clonotype: Its antigen is unidentified.

This clonotype was sampled from a man aged 35-49 years with primary liver carcinoma and hepatitis B virus infection. Sequenced material: liver tumor tissue from sampling region 5. The subset: tumor region T5, tumor centre.

The CDR3 DNA sequence: TGTGCCACCAGTGATTCCAAGGGAGTGGAGACCCAGTACTTC. Translation gives CATSDSKGVETQYF. This rearrangement joins TRBV24-1 to TRBJ2-5; possible D gene TRBD2, 5 bases. This CDR3 contains 14 residues. V was trimmed by 2 bases and J by 5 bases, leaving 11 bases between them. Germline CDR1 and CDR2: KGHDR and SFDVKD.